Ten or more counts support the clone carrying this T cell receptor (beta chain). The antigen is unknown. This specimen comes from a study of CD8 T cells in ankylosing spondylitis. Each CDR3 protein is one row after TCRdb ran MiXCR on the 5' RACE reads. Counted here are roughly 100,000 distinct CDR3 sequences, about 7.7% occurring once; the ten biggest clones make up 9.5% to 10%. Whole-study results and caveats: In ankylosing spondylitis blood, a motif of roughly eight highly homologous TCR beta variants appeared characteristic.

This CDR3 contains 15 residues. The germline V gene encodes CDR1 MNHNS and CDR2 SASEGT. V was clipped by 6 bases and J by 3 bases, with 15 bases between them. The sequencing sample was made of blood, either unsorted or a sorted T cell fraction (not recorded which). The chain combines TRBV6-1 with TRBJ2-1; TRBD2 might be the D (6 bases). This receptor was taken from a male donor with ankylosing spondylitis or in good health (not recorded which). CDR3 sequence reads: CASSQSGFYYNEQFF. In DNA form, the CDR3 reads TGTGCCAGCAGCCAAAGCGGGTTCTACTACAATGAGCAGTTCTTC.